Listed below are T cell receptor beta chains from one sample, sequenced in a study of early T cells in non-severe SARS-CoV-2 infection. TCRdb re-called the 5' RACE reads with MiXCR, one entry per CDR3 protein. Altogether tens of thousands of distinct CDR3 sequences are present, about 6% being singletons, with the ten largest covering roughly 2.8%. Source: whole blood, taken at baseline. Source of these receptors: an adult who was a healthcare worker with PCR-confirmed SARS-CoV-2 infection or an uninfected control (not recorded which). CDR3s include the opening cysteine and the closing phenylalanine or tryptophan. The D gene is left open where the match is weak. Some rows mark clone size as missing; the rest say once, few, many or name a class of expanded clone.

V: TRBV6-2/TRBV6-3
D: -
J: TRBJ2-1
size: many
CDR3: CASSLRKTGSYNEQFF
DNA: TGTGCCAGCAGCCTCCGAAAGACAGGTTCCTACAATGAGCAGTTCTTC

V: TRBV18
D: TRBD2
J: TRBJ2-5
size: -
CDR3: CASSRSSGGETQYF
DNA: TGTGCCAGCTCTCGGTCTAGCGGGGGAGAGACCCAGTACTTC

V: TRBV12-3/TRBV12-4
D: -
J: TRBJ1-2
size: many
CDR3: CASSEDGNYGYTF
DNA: TGTGCCAGCAGCGAAGACGGAAACTATGGCTACACCTTC

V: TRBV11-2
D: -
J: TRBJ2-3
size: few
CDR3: CASSLIRTDTQYF
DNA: TGTGCCAGCAGCTTAATAAGGACAGATACGCAGTATTTT

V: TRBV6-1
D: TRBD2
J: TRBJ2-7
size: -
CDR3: CANSAGLARYF
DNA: TGTGCCAACAGCGCAGGACTAGCACGGTACTTC

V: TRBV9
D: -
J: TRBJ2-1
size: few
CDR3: CASSAGPADTEQFF
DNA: TGTGCCAGCAGCGCCGGCCCAGCGGACACTGAGCAGTTCTTC

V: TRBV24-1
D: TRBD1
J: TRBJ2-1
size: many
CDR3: CATSDWARDRNNEQFF
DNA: TGTGCCACCAGTGATTGGGCCCGGGACAGGAACAATGAGCAGTTCTTC

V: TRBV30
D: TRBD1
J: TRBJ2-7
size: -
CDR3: CAWSEGTEYEQYF
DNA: TGTGCCTGGAGCGAAGGGACAGAGTACGAGCAGTACTTC

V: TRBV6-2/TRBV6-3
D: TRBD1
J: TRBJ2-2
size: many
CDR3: CASRPGGTGELFF
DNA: TGTGCCAGCAGGCCAGGGGGCACCGGGGAGCTGTTTTTT

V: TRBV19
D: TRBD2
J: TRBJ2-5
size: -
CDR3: CASSPRGGAPGYQETQYF
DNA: TGTGCCAGTAGCCCCCGGGGGGGGGCCCCGGGGTACCAAGAGACCCAGTACTTC

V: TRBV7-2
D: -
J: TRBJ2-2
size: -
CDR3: CASSAQPRAGELFF
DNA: TGTGCCAGCAGCGCACAACCCCGGGCCGGGGAGCTGTTTTTT

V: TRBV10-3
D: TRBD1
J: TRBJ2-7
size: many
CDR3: CAIRAGTGGASPGEQYF
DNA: TGTGCCATCAGAGCCGGGACAGGGGGCGCGTCCCCGGGTGAGCAGTACTTC

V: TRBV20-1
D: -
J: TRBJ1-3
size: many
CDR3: CSAPDGGNTIYF
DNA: TGCAGTGCCCCCGACGGAGGAAACACCATATATTTT

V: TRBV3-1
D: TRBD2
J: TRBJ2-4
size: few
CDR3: CASSQGGSGGVNIQYF
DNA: TGTGCCAGCAGCCAAGGTGGTAGCGGGGGGGTCAACATTCAGTACTTC

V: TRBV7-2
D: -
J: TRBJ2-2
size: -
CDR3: CASSLVWGGELFF
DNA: TGTGCCAGCAGCTTGGTTTGGGGCGGGGAGCTGTTTTTC

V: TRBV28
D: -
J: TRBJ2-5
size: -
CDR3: CASSVSGGTRDRKTQYF
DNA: TGTGCCAGCAGTGTTTCAGGGGGGACCCGGGACAGAAAGACCCAGTACTTC

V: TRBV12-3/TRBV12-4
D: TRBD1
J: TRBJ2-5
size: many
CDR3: CASSGTGGGETQYF
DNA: TGTGCCAGCAGCGGGACAGGGGGCGGCGAGACCCAGTACTTC

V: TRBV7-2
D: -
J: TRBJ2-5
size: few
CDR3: CASSNSKGGETQYF
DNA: TGTGCCAGCAGCAACAGCAAAGGCGGGGAGACCCAGTACTTC

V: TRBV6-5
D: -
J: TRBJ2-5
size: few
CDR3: CASSYSDGGYVVETQYF
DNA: TGTGCCAGCAGTTACTCTGATGGGGGGTATGTCGTAGAGACCCAGTACTTC

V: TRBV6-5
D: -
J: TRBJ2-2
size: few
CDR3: CASKRDGLNTGELFF
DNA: TGTGCCAGCAAACGGGACGGATTGAACACCGGGGAGCTGTTTTTT

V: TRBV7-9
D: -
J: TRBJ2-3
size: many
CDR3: CASSLEGQGSDTQYF
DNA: TGTGCCAGCAGCTTAGAGGGCCAGGGATCAGATACGCAGTATTTT

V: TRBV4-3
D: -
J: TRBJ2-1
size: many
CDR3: CASSQDGVGNEQFF
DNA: TGCGCCAGCAGCCAGGATGGGGTTGGCAATGAGCAGTTCTTC

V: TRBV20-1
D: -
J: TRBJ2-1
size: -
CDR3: CSARAPGRSYNEQFF
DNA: TGCAGTGCTAGAGCACCCGGGCGCTCCTACAATGAGCAGTTCTTC

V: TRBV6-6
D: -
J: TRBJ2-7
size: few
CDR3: CASRGGVEQYF
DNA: TGTGCCAGCAGAGGTGGCGTCGAGCAGTACTTC

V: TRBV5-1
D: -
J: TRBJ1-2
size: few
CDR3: CASSLSGQNYGYTF
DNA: TGCGCCAGCAGCCTTTCCGGGCAGAACTATGGCTACACCTTC